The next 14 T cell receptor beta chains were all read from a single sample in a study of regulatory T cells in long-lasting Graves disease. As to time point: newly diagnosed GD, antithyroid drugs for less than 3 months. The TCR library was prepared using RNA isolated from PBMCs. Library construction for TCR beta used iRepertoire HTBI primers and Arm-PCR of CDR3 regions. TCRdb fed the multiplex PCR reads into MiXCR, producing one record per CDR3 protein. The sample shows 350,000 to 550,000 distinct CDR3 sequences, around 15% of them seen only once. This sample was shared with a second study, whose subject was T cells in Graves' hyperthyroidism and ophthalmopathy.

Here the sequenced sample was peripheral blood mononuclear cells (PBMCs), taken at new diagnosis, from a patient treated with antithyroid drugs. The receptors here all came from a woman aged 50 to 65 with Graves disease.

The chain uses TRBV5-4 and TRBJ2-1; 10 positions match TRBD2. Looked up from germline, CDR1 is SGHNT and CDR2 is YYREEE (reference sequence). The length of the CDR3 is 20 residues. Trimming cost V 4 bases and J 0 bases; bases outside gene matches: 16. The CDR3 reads CASSGEQGSGRSGSYNEQFF. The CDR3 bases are TGTGCCAGCAGCGGGGAGCAGGGTAGCGGGAGGTCAGGCTCCTACAATGAGCAGTTCTTC.

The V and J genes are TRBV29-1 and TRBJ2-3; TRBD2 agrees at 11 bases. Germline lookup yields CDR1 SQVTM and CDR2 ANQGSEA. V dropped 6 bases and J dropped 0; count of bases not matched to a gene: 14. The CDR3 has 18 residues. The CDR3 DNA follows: TGCAGCGTGATGGGACTAGCGGAGGGGGAGTCTAGCACAGATACGCAGTATTTT. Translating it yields CSVMGLAEGESSTDTQYF.

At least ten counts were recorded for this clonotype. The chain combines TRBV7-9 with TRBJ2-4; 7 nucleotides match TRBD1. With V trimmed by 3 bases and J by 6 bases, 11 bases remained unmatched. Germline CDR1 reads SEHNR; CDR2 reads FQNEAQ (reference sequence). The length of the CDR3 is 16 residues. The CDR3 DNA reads TGTGCCAGCAGCTTTTTAGGGGGACAGTCGGGAAACATTCAGTACTTC. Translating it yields CASSFLGGQSGNIQYF.

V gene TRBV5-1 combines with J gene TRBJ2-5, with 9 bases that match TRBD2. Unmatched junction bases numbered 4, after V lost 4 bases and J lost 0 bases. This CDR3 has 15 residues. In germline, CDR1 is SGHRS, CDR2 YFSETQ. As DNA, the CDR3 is TGCGCCAGCAGCCCGCGGGGGGGGTACCAAGAGACCCAGTACTTC. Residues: CASSPRGGYQETQYF. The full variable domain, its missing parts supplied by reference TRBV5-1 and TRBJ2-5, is KAGVTQTPRYLIKTRGQQVTLSCSPISGHRSVSWYQQTPGQGLQFLFEYFSETQRNKGNFPGRFSGRQFSNSRSEMNVSTLELGDSALYLCASSPRGGYQETQYFGPGTRLLVL.

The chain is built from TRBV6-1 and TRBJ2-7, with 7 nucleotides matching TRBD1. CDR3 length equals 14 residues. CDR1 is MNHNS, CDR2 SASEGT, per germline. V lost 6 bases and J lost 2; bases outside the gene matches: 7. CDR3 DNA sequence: TGTGCCAGCAGCCAACAGGGGAATACCTACGAGCAGTACTTC. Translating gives CASSQQGNTYEQYF.

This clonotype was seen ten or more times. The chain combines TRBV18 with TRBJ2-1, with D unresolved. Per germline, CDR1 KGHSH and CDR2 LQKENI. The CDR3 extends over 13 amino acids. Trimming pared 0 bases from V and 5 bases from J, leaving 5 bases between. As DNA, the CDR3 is TGTGCCAGCTCACCACCGTTACACAATGAGCAGTTCTTC. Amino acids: CASSPPLHNEQFF. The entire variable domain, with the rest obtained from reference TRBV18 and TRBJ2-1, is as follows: NAGVMQNPRHLVRRRGQEARLRCSPMKGHSHVYWYRQLPEEGLKFMVYLQKENIIDESGMPKERFSAEFPKEGPSILRIQQVVRGDSAAYFCASSPPLHNEQFFGPGTRLTVL.

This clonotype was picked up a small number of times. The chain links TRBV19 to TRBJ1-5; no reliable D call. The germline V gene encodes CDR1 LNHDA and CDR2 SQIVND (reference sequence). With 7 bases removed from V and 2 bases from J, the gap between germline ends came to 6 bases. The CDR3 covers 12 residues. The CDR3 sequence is CASKIGNQPQHF. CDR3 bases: TGTGCCAGTAAGATCGGCAATCAGCCCCAGCATTTT. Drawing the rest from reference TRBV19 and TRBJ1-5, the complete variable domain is DGGITQSPKYLFRKEGQNVTLSCEQNLNHDAMYWYRQDPGQGLRLIYYSQIVNDFQKGDIAEGYSVSREKKESFPLTVTSAQKNPTAFYLCASKIGNQPQHFGDGTRLSIL.

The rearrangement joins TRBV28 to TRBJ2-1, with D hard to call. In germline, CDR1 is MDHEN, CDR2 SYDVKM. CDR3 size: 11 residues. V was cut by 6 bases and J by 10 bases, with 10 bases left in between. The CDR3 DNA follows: TGTGCCAGCAGATCCCTCTACGAGCAGTTCTTC. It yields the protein CASRSLYEQFF.

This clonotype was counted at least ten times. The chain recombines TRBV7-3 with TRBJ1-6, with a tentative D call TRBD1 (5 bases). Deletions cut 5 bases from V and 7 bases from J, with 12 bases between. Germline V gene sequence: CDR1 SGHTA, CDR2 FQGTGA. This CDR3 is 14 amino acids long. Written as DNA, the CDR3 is TGTGCCAGCAGCATAAGGGGTGGGAATTCACCCCTCCACTTT. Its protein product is CASSIRGGNSPLHF.

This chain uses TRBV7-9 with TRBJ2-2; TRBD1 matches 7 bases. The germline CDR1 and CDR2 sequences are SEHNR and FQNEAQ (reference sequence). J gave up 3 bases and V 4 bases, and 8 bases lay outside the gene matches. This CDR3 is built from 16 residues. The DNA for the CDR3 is TGTGCCAGCAGCTCAAACTGGGACAGAGACACCGGGGAGCTGTTTTTT. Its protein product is CASSSNWDRDTGELFF. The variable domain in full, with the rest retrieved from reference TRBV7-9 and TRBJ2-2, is DTGVSQNPRHKITKRGQNVTFRCDPISEHNRLYWYRQTLGQGPEFLTYFQNEAQLEKSRLLSDRFSAERPKGSFSTLEIQRTEQGDSAMYLCASSSNWDRDTGELFFGEGSRLTVL.

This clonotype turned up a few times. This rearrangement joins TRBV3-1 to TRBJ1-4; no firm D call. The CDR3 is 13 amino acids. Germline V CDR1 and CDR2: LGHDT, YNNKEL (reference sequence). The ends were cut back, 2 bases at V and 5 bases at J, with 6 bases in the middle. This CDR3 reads CASSQQLNEKLFF. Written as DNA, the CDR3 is TGTGCCAGCAGCCAACAGTTGAATGAAAAACTGTTTTTT.

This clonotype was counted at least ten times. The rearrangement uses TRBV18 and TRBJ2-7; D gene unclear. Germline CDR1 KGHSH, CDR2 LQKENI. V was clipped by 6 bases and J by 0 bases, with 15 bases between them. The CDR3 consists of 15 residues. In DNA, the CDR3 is TGTGCCAGCTCGAAACCCCCGGAGAGCTCCTACGAGCAGTACTTC. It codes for CASSKPPESSYEQYF.

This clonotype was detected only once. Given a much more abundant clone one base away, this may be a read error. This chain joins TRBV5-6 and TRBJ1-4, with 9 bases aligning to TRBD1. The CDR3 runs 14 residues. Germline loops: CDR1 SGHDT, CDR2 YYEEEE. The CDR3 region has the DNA TGTGCCAGCAGCTCGGGACAGGGTTCCGGAAAACTGCTTTTT. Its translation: CASSSGQGSGKLLF.

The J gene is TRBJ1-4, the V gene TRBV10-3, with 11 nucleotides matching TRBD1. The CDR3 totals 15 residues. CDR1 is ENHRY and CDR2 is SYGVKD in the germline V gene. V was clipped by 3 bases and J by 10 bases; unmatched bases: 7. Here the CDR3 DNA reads TGTGCCATCAGTGACCCGGACAGGGGGCTGCGAAAACTGTTTTTT. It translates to CAISDPDRGLRKLFF.